These 15 T cell receptor beta chains share one sample of origin, sequenced in a study of T cells expressing NK-cell markers. From its re-call of the 5' RACE reads, TCRdb lists each CDR3 protein once, without DNA. Its listing shows about 260,000 distinct CDR3 sequences. Sample: blood T cells: a sorted CD56 or NKG2C T cell subset, CD4+ or CD8+ T cells, or bulk PBMC T cells (not recorded which). The receptors originated from a woman between 18 and 70 years old in good health.

The chain employs TRBV7-7 and TRBJ2-5; TCRdb proposes TRBD2, but this gene call is untestable without DNA. CDR3 length: 14 amino acids. Per the germline V gene, CDR1 is SSHAT and CDR2 is FNYEAQ (reference sequence). The CDR3 loop is CASSLALAGETQYF.

The gene calls are TRBV15 and TRBJ1-2; the TRBD1 assignment by TCRdb is unverifiable without DNA. The CDR3 is 14 amino acids. Germline V CDR1 and CDR2: LNHNV, YYDKDF (reference sequence). The CDR3 loop reads CATSVGQTNYGYTF.

This chain connects TRBV11-2 to TRBJ2-3; TCRdb designates TRBD1, a call that cannot be tested without DNA. CDR3 length: 17 amino acids. Germline V gives CDR1 SGHAT, CDR2 FQNNGV. The CDR3 sequence is CASSRRGTGQQSDTQYF. Full variable domain (outside the CDR3, taken from reference TRBV11-2 and TRBJ2-3): EAGVAQSPRYKIIEKRQSVAFWCNPISGHATLYWYQQILGQGPKLLIQFQNNGVVDDSQLPKDRFSAERLKGVDSTLKIQPAKLEDSAVYLCASSRRGTGQQSDTQYFGPGTRLTVL.

J is TRBJ2-1 and V is TRBV6-2 or TRBV6-3. Germline V gene data show CDR1 as MNHEY and CDR2 as SVGEGT. CDR3 length: 12 residues. The CDR3 region is CASSYGFNEQFF.

The chain combines TRBV7-2 with TRBJ1-6. From germline, CDR1 is SGHTA and CDR2 FQGNSA. This CDR3 region has 14 residues. The CDR3 spells CASSSGRTNSPLHF.

The CDR3 loop reads CASSSPGGGEKLFF. The chain links TRBV5-4 to TRBJ1-4; absent DNA, TCRdb's TRBD1 call cannot be checked. Germline V CDR1 and CDR2: SGHNT, YYREEE (reference sequence). The CDR3 consists of 14 residues.

The CDR3 protein is CASSSGTSGVSYNEQFF. The rearrangement joins TRBV5-1 to TRBJ2-1; the D call from TCRdb, TRBD2, cannot be confirmed without DNA. The CDR3 is made up of 17 amino acids. Germline CDR1 and CDR2: SGHRS and YFSETQ.

The chain employs TRBV24-1 and TRBJ1-5; without DNA, the TCRdb call of TRBD1 cannot be checked. Looked up from germline, CDR1 is KGHDR and CDR2 is SFDVKD. This CDR3 contains 15 residues. CDR3 sequence: CATSDLGGSEQPQHF.

The rearrangement uses TRBV5-1 and TRBJ2-4; without DNA, the TCRdb call of TRBD2 cannot be checked. Germline assignment: CDR1 SGHRS and CDR2 YFSETQ. The CDR3 covers 16 residues. Here the CDR3 reads CASSFIAGGGANIQYF.

The rearrangement joins TRBV7-3 to TRBJ2-2; without DNA, the TCRdb call of TRBD1 cannot be checked. The CDR3 is 13 amino acids. The germline CDR1 and CDR2 sequences are SGHTA and FQGTGA. CDR3 sequence: CASSRTGAGELFF.

This chain connects TRBV24-1 to TRBJ2-1; TCRdb's assignment of TRBD1 cannot be checked, as there is no DNA. This CDR3 has 13 residues. Germline values: CDR1 KGHDR, CDR2 SFDVKD. Here the CDR3 reads CATSRSGANEQFF.

The chain couples TRBV6-5 to TRBJ2-5; absent DNA, TCRdb's TRBD2 call cannot be checked. The germline V gene encodes CDR1 MNHEY and CDR2 SVGAGI. The CDR3 totals 16 residues. The chain's CDR3 is CASSYGLAGAQETQYF.

The chain uses TRBV20-1 and TRBJ2-1; TCRdb gives TRBD2 as the D gene, but with no DNA this cannot be confirmed. There are 14 residues in the CDR3. In germline, CDR1 is DFQATT, CDR2 SNEGSKA (reference sequence). CDR3 in amino acids: CSARPGLAGNEQFF.

The rearrangement uses TRBV24-1 and TRBJ2-7; TCRdb's D gene call, TRBD2, goes unchecked for lack of DNA. Per the germline V gene, CDR1 is KGHDR and CDR2 is SFDVKD. The length of the CDR3 is 15 residues. This CDR3 reads CATSDHGLAGGEQYF.

The chain uses TRBV18 and TRBJ1-1; as DNA is missing, the TRBD1 call by TCRdb cannot be tested. In germline, CDR1 is KGHSH, CDR2 LQKENI. The CDR3 totals 15 residues. CDR3 sequence: CASSFSQGLDTEAFF.